One and the same sample provided the 12 T cell receptor beta chains below, sequenced in a study of blood T cell repertoires in COVID-19. Only in-frame clones appear in the TCRdb table, and some are missing; sequencing was by immunoSEQ multiplex PCR. The sample lists more than 85,000 clones, 70% to 85% occurring once. Specimen: peripheral blood. These receptors came from a man between 65 and 85 years old with acute or convalescent COVID-19.

The gene calls are TRBV9 and TRBJ2-4; 9 bases fit TRBD2. With 0 bases clipped from V and 3 bases from J, the junction kept 10 bases outside the gene matches. Germline V gene lookup returns CDR1 SGDLS and CDR2 YYNGEE. The CDR3 consists of 18 residues. The CDR3 region has the DNA TGTGCCAGCAGCGTAGGAATAGCGGGAGAAGGGGGCAAAAACATTCAGTACTTC. It yields the protein CASSVGIAGEGGKNIQYF.

The chain combines TRBV3-1 (or the pseudogene TRBV3-2) with TRBJ2-7; a possible D gene is TRBD2 (6 bases). CDR3 length: 13 residues. Germline lookup yields CDR1 LGHDT and CDR2 YNNKEL (reference sequence). Trimming took off 1 base at V and 12 bases at J, with 16 bases between the two ends. CDR3 protein: CASSQASGGGPYF. In DNA form, the CDR3 reads TGTGCCAGCAGCCAAGCAAGTGGGGGAGGACCGTACTTC.

This chain uses TRBV29-1 with TRBJ1-2, with D tentatively TRBD1 (5 bases). The CDR3 length is 14 residues. Germline CDR1 and CDR2: SQVTM and ANQGSEA. V gave up 8 bases and J gave up 2 bases, with 18 bases separating them. CDR3 DNA sequence: TGCAGCTCGGACACCCCGGGGGTAAACTATGGCTACACCTTC. Amino acid sequence: CSSDTPGVNYGYTF.

The chain couples TRBV28 to TRBJ1-2, with 12 bases matching TRBD1. This CDR3 comprises 16 residues. Germline-derived CDR1 and CDR2 are MDHEN and SYDVKM. The V and J ends lost 4 bases and 4 bases, in that order; junction bases with no gene match: 7. The CDR3 spells CASSSGTGGRSYGYTF. The CDR3 bases are TGTGCCAGCAGTTCCGGGACAGGGGGCCGGAGCTATGGCTACACCTTC.

This clone was detected once. The rearrangement links TRBV9 to TRBJ2-1; D gene uncertain. Trimming took 0 bases from V and 2 from J, leaving 12 bases between them. Germline values: CDR1 SGDLS, CDR2 YYNGEE. The CDR3 has 16 residues. The CDR3 is CASSVDPRRTYNEQFF. CDR3 sequence (DNA): TGTGCCAGCAGCGTAGACCCTCGGAGAACCTACAATGAGCAGTTCTTC.

The chain combines TRBV7-9 with TRBJ2-5, with TRBD2 matching over 14 bases. This CDR3 is 17 amino acids long. The J segment lost 1 base and the V segment lost 6 bases, leaving 7 bases of the junction unmatched. Germline lookup yields CDR1 SEHNR and CDR2 FQNEAQ (reference sequence). The CDR3 region has the DNA TGTGCCAGCAGTTTTCCTGGACTAGCGGGGGGCCAAGAGACCCAGTACTTC. This codes for CASSFPGLAGGQETQYF.

This rearrangement joins TRBV4-2 to TRBJ1-4; TRBD1 might be the D (6 bases). The CDR3 loop spans 16 amino acids. Per the germline V gene, CDR1 is LGHNA and CDR2 is YNFKEQ. Trimming took off 4 bases at V and 4 bases at J, with 16 bases between the two ends. In DNA form, the CDR3 reads TGTGCCAGCAGCCCCAGGGGAGGGGGGGATAATGAAAAACTGTTTTTT. Amino acid sequence: CASSPRGGGDNEKLFF.

This sequence joins TRBV3-1 (or the pseudogene TRBV3-2) and TRBJ2-5, with TRBD1 identical over 10 bases. Germline CDR1 reads LGHDT; CDR2 reads YNNKEL (reference sequence). The length of the CDR3 is 15 residues. The junction had 6 bases not matched to a gene; V was cut back by 4 bases and J by 4 bases. The CDR3 spells CASSPPDRGRETQYF. As DNA, the CDR3 is TGTGCCAGCAGCCCACCAGACAGGGGGCGAGAGACCCAGTACTTC.

The chain links TRBV28 to TRBJ2-1; possibly TRBD2 for D (6 bases). From germline, CDR1 is MDHEN and CDR2 SYDVKM. V lost 4 bases, J lost 0 bases, and 13 bases lay in between. The length of the CDR3 is 16 residues. DNA of the CDR3: TGTGCCAGCAGTTCCGCTAGCGCCAGCTCCTACAATGAGCAGTTCTTC. This codes for CASSSASASSYNEQFF.

The chain is built from TRBV6-6 and TRBJ1-4, with D maybe TRBD1 (6 bases). The CDR3 sequence is 14 residues long. V lost 9 bases and J lost 8, with 19 bases in between. Germline CDR1 is MNHNY and CDR2 is SVGAGI (reference sequence). This CDR3 is CASKSRGLREKLFF. In DNA form, the CDR3 reads TGTGCCAGTAAATCGCGGGGGCTTCGGGAAAAACTGTTTTTT.

The chain combines TRBV4-3 with TRBJ2-1; 7 positions agree with TRBD2. This CDR3 is 14 amino acids long. The V segment lost 1 base and the J segment 4 bases; nucleotides outside the gene matches: 1. In germline, CDR1 is LGHNA, CDR2 YSLEER. The CDR3 sequence is CASSQGLAYNEQFF. DNA for the CDR3: TGCGCCAGCAGCCAAGGACTAGCTTACAATGAGCAGTTCTTC.

This clone was seen a single time. The V call is TRBV7-9, the J call TRBJ2-7, with 7 positions matching TRBD2. Germline CDR1 and CDR2: SEHNR and FQNEAQ (reference sequence). This CDR3 has 12 amino acids. This CDR3 reads CGWRETSYEQYF. CDR3 DNA: TGTGGTTGGCGGGAGACTTCCTACGAGCAGTACTTC. The full variable domain, its missing parts supplied by reference TRBV7-9 and TRBJ2-7, is DTGVSQNPRHKITKRGQNVTFRCDPISEHNRLYWYRQTLGQGPEFLTYFQNEAQLEKSRLLSDRFSAERPKGSFSTLEIQRTEQGDSAMYLCGWRETSYEQYFGPGTRLTVT.